Sequencing of this TCR beta chain was carried out in a study of T cell responses to AZD1222 COVID-19 vaccine. Overall study results and limits: Only five to seven individuals given AZD1222 were seropositive at baseline. Repertoire sampling was restricted to post-peak T cell response timepoints. Regions 160-218 and 743-854 held dominance among vaccine-associated CD4 TCRs, which spanned spike. White British donors predominated, females outnumbered males, and clonal diversity was possibly underestimated.

Profiling relied on immunoSEQ multiplex PCR, and the TCRdb table lists in-frame clones only, not all of them. Of some 120,000 clones in the sample, about 89% were seen once. With respect to this clone: What it binds is unknown.

The CDR3 length is 13 residues. The germline V gene encodes CDR1 SGDLS and CDR2 YYNGEE. V shed 0 bases and J shed 3 bases, with 4 bases lying between them. Specimen: peripheral blood, collected on day 0 of AZD1222 vaccination. The rearrangement joins TRBV9 to TRBJ2-1; D not certain. The receptor's source is an adult in good health. The CDR3 sequence: CASSVGHYNEQFF. CDR3 coding DNA: TGTGCCAGCAGCGTAGGCCACTACAATGAGCAGTTCTTC.